The 29 T cell receptor beta chains listed next were all sequenced from one sample in a study of T cells after posttransplantation cyclophosphamide. Treatment was busulfan-fludarabine conditioning, a marrow graft, and cyclophosphamide on days +3 and +4. The assay was immunoSEQ multiplex PCR, and TCRdb's table has in-frame clones only and misses some. The sample contains about 15,000 clones, around 94% of which appear only once. Sequencing used CD4+ T cells sorted from blood, obtained after allogeneic stem cell transplant with posttransplant cyclophosphamide. These receptors all come from a male patient aged 55-69 years who received an allogeneic stem cell transplant from a related donor and was CMV-positive. A subset of T cells may come from the graft donor.

This clone was detected a few times. The chain employs TRBV21-1 and TRBJ1-1. TRBV21-1 is a known pseudogene. The CDR3 sequence is 19 residues long. CDR3 nucleotides: TGTGCCAGCAGCAAAAAAGCGGAATCTACACGGGAAGGATTGTCTGAAGCTTTCTTT. Residues: CASSKKAESTREGLSEAFF.

The count of this clone is one. The genes are TRBV7-2 and TRBJ2-3, with D unclear. Looked up from germline, CDR1 is SGHTA and CDR2 is FQGNSA. The CDR3 has 14 residues. Trimming stripped 4 bases from V and 4 bases from J, with 12 bases between. The CDR3 DNA sequence: TGTGCCAGCAGCTCCCCCATTAGCCCAGATACGCAGTATTTT. Protein: CASSSPISPDTQYF.

This CDR3 is CASSLALEQYF. The DNA for the CDR3 is TGTGCCAGCAGCTTAGCACTGGAGCAGTACTTC. The V gene is TRBV7-2, the J gene TRBJ2-7, with D hard to call. The CDR3 contains 11 residues. Deletions cut 0 bases from V and 7 bases from J, with 4 bases between. CDR1 is SGHTA and CDR2 is FQGNSA in the germline V gene.

The chain couples TRBV19 to TRBJ1-1, with D possibly matching TRBD1 (5 bases). CDR1 and CDR2 (germline): LNHDA, SQIVND (reference sequence). The ends were cut back, 7 bases at V and 2 bases at J, with 20 bases in the middle. This CDR3 is built from 16 residues. In nucleotides, the CDR3 is TGTGCCAGTACACCCAGGCTCAGGGCTCTAAACACTGAAGCTTTCTTT. Protein: CASTPRLRALNTEAFF.

V gene TRBV7-2 combines with J gene TRBJ1-1; 7 nucleotides line up with TRBD1. V was pared by 5 bases and J by 3 bases, with 9 bases of the junction left unmatched. The CDR3 extends over 15 amino acids. The V gene's germline CDR1 is SGHTA and CDR2 FQGNSA. This CDR3 is CASSLGGGLDTEAFF. The CDR3 DNA reads TGTGCCAGCAGCCTAGGAGGGGGCCTGGACACTGAAGCTTTCTTT.

The chain recombines TRBV19 with TRBJ1-5, with D perhaps TRBD1 (6 bases). V was trimmed by 4 bases and J by 1 base, leaving 14 bases between them. CDR1 is LNHDA, CDR2 SQIVND, per germline (reference sequence). This CDR3 comprises 16 residues. The CDR3 bases are TGTGCCAGTAGTAGGCCAGGGGTGCTGAGCAATCAGCCCCAGCATTTT. As protein: CASSRPGVLSNQPQHF.

This chain links TRBV5-4 with TRBJ2-4, with D possibly being TRBD1 (5 bases). Germline CDR1 and CDR2: SGHNT and YYREEE (reference sequence). The ends were cut back, 4 bases at V and 15 bases at J, with 20 bases in the middle. The CDR3 loop spans 13 amino acids. The DNA for the CDR3 is TGTGCCAGCAGCACCCGACAGTCTCCAAGGACGTACTTC. Translated: CASSTRQSPRTYF. Full variable domain (rest looked up from reference TRBV5-4 and TRBJ2-4): ETGVTQSPTHLIKTRGQQVTLRCSSQSGHNTVSWYQQALGQGPQFIFQYYREEENGRGNFPPRFSGLQFPNYSSELNVNALELDDSALYLCASSTRQSPRTYFGAGTRLSVL.

The chain employs TRBV7-2 and TRBJ2-5, with D unclear. Germline V lookup: CDR1 SGHTA, CDR2 FQGNSA. V lost 1 base, J lost 5 bases, and 11 bases lay in between. The CDR3 length is 14 residues. The CDR3, as DNA: TGTGCCAGCAGCTTAGGTGCTCGCGGCGAGACCCAGTACTTC. Its translation: CASSLGARGETQYF.

The rearrangement uses TRBV10-3 and TRBJ2-6; D possibly corresponds to TRBD1 (6 bases). This CDR3 is 15 amino acids long. In germline, CDR1 is ENHRY, CDR2 SYGVKD. Trimming took 7 bases from V and 0 from J, leaving 10 bases between them. DNA of the CDR3: TGTGCCATCACGGACAGAGACTCTGGGGCCAACGTCCTGACTTTC. It specifies CAITDRDSGANVLTF.

The chain employs TRBV19 and TRBJ1-5; the match to TRBD1 covers 10 bases. The CDR3 consists of 18 residues. Germline loops: CDR1 LNHDA, CDR2 SQIVND (reference sequence). Trimming at V came to 10 bases and at J to 7 bases, leaving 22 bases not matched to a gene. CDR3 amino acids: CATAPIHPGTGAVQPQHF. The CDR3, as DNA: TGTGCCACCGCCCCAATACACCCCGGGACAGGGGCCGTACAGCCCCAGCATTTT.

This sequence joins TRBV4-2 and TRBJ1-1; no definite D call. V was trimmed by 3 bases and J by 0 bases, leaving 14 bases between them. The germline V gene encodes CDR1 LGHNA and CDR2 YNFKEQ. CDR3 length: 16 residues. The CDR3 region is CASSHAGKNMNTEAFF. CDR3 sequence (DNA): TGTGCCAGCAGCCATGCCGGGAAAAACATGAACACTGAAGCTTTCTTT.

The count of this clone is one. The V gene is TRBV7-2, the J gene TRBJ2-1; 11 bases are shared with TRBD1. CDR1 and CDR2 from the germline V gene are SGHTA and FQGNSA. This CDR3 has 18 amino acids. The junction had 14 bases not matched to a gene; V was cut back by 1 base and J by 9 bases. CDR3: CASSLEDVGQGAYGEQFF. Written as DNA, the CDR3 is TGTGCCAGCAGCTTAGAGGATGTAGGACAGGGGGCTTATGGTGAGCAGTTCTTC.

The V call is TRBV7-6, the J call TRBJ2-2; TRBD1 might be the D (6 bases). The CDR3 runs 16 residues. The germline V gene has CDR1 SGHVS and CDR2 FNYEAQ. V lost 1 base to trimming and J lost 3 bases, with 12 bases between them. For the CDR3, the DNA is TGTGCCAGCAGCTTAGAAAGCAGGGGATACACCGGGGAGCTGTTTTTT. Translation: CASSLESRGYTGELFF.

The rearrangement links TRBV2 to TRBJ2-1; TRBD1 agrees at 9 bases. Unmatched junction bases numbered 5, after V lost 6 bases and J lost 2 bases. This CDR3 spans 15 amino acids. CDR1 is SNHLY, CDR2 FYNNEI, per germline. CDR3 protein: CASRGTGQTYNEQFF. CDR3 nucleotides: TGTGCCAGCAGGGGGACAGGGCAGACCTACAATGAGCAGTTCTTC.

This chain links TRBV9 with TRBJ2-5; 7 bases are a match to TRBD2. Trimming took 3 bases from V and 1 from J; bases not matched to a gene: 12. The CDR3 runs 17 residues. The V gene's germline CDR1 is SGDLS and CDR2 YYNGEE. DNA of the CDR3: TGTGCCAGCAGCGACGGAAAAAGGGGCGGGGGCCAAGAGACCCAGTACTTC. Its protein product is CASSDGKRGGGQETQYF.

In its sample, this clone was seen once. The V and J genes are TRBV15 and TRBJ1-5, with TRBD1 as a possible D gene (6 bases). V was shortened by 5 bases and J by 6 bases, with 23 bases between the two germline ends. In germline, CDR1 is LNHNV, CDR2 YYDKDF (reference sequence). The CDR3 is made up of 17 amino acids. CDR3 nucleotides: TGTGCCACCAGCCCCCCCCCTAGGGGGGAGGGACGTCAGCCCCAGCATTTT. This codes for CATSPPPRGEGRQPQHF.

The J gene is TRBJ2-3, the V gene TRBV29-1; TRBD2 matches at 7 bases. The ends lost 4 bases at V and 2 bases at J; junction bases unmatched: 6. The germline V gene encodes CDR1 SQVTM and CDR2 ANQGSEA. The CDR3 is made up of 14 amino acids. Here the CDR3 reads CSVVASGDTDTQYF. CDR3 in DNA: TGCAGCGTTGTTGCGAGCGGGGACACAGATACGCAGTATTTT.

This chain joins TRBV4-1 and TRBJ2-2; D is possibly TRBD2 (6 bases). Germline CDR1 and CDR2: MGHRA and YSYEKL. Deletions cut 3 bases from V and 1 base from J, with 21 bases between. This CDR3 region has 19 residues. The CDR3 spells CASSHPGAGRGQNTGELFF. The CDR3 DNA is TGCGCCAGCAGCCACCCCGGGGCGGGACGTGGGCAGAACACCGGGGAGCTGTTTTTT.

This clone was counted a single time. The genes are TRBV5-4 and TRBJ2-3; TRBD1 is a possible D gene (8 bases). The CDR3 loop spans 15 amino acids. V lost 0 bases and J lost 5, with 13 bases in between. Germline assignment: CDR1 SGHNT and CDR2 YYREEE (reference sequence). CDR3 in DNA: TGTGCCAGCAGCTTGGTACAGGGGGGGAGAGATACGCAGTATTTT. Its protein is CASSLVQGGRDTQYF.

This clone was seen a single time. The same CDR3 can be traced to other DNA sequences in this sample. CDR3 coding DNA: TGTGCCAGCCACCAACAGGGCTATAATTCACCCCTCCACTTT. Its protein product is CASHQQGYNSPLHF. This rearrangement joins TRBV18 to TRBJ1-6; perhaps TRBD1 as D (6 bases). The CDR3 spans 14 residues. The V gene's germline CDR1 is KGHSH and CDR2 LQKENI. Deletions cut 8 bases from V and 3 bases from J, with 11 bases between. Looking up the rest from reference TRBV18 and TRBJ1-6 gives the full variable domain: NAGVMQNPRHLVRRRGQEARLRCSPMKGHSHVYWYRQLPEEGLKFMVYLQKENIIDESGMPKERFSAEFPKEGPSILRIQQVVRGDSAAYFCASHQQGYNSPLHFGNGTRLTVT.

CDR3 DNA sequence: TGCGCCAGCAGCTTCGCCACAGGGGGGAAGGGGAAGGGAAGATATGCCGGGGAGCTGTTTTTT. This translates into CASSFATGGKGKGRYAGELFF. The genes are TRBV5-1 and TRBJ2-2, with 8 bases lining up with TRBD1. V gave up 2 bases and J gave up 6 bases; unmatched junction bases: 24. The V gene's germline CDR1 is SGHRS and CDR2 YFSETQ. The CDR3 has 21 amino acids.

This clone was recorded once. The rearrangement uses TRBV5-5 and TRBJ1-5; tentative D call: TRBD1 (5 bases). The CDR3 is 15 amino acids. Trimming stripped 1 base from V and 7 bases from J, with 15 bases between. CDR1 and CDR2 from the germline V gene are SGHKS and YYEKEE (reference sequence). The CDR3 DNA sequence: TGTGCCAGCAGCTTGTACGGGGGTGTAGGCCAGCCCCAGCATTTT. It is translated as CASSLYGGVGQPQHF.

CDR3 nucleotides: TGTGCCAGCAGCCGCAGCGGCGGTCTCCAAGAGACCCAGTACTTC. Amino acid sequence: CASSRSGGLQETQYF. The chain uses TRBV11-3 and TRBJ2-5, with a possible D match to TRBD2 (5 bases). Per the germline V gene, CDR1 is SGHNT and CDR2 is YENEEA. With 5 bases removed from V and 1 base from J, the gap between germline ends came to 14 bases. The CDR3 runs to 15 residues.

The chain is built from TRBV9 and TRBJ1-3; no definite D call. The CDR3 covers 15 residues. Looked up from germline, CDR1 is SGDLS and CDR2 is YYNGEE. V was pared by 0 bases and J by 1 base, with 8 bases between. In DNA, the CDR3 is TGTGCCAGCAGCGTAGGAGGAGGTTCTGGAAACACCATATATTTT. It encodes CASSVGGGSGNTIYF.

The chain uses TRBV4-3 and TRBJ2-2; weak D call: TRBD2 (6 bases). The V gene lost 0 bases and the J gene lost 0 bases, with 14 bases spanning the gap. The CDR3 is 18 residues long. Germline V gives CDR1 LGHNA, CDR2 YSLEER. The CDR3 DNA reads TGCGCCAGCAGCCAAGAATGGGTCGGGACTGCGAACACCGGGGAGCTGTTTTTT. Its protein is CASSQEWVGTANTGELFF.

The genes are TRBV6-1 and TRBJ2-7; 7 bases agree with TRBD2. The V segment lost 4 bases and the J segment 8 bases; nucleotides outside the gene matches: 14. The CDR3 is made up of 15 amino acids. The germline CDR1 and CDR2 sequences are MNHNS and SASEGT. CDR3 amino acids: CASSAGGTGGRKQYF. The CDR3 DNA is TGTGCCAGCAGTGCAGGCGGGACGGGGGGTAGGAAGCAGTACTTC.

Concerning this clone: At one end the junction does not follow the germline gene, possibly because of a read error. Other DNA sequences from this sample encode an identical CDR3 as well. The V gene is TRBV7-9, the J gene TRBJ1-6; no reliable D call. The CDR3 contains 14 residues. Germline CDR1 is SEHNR and CDR2 is FQNEAQ (reference sequence). DNA of the CDR3: TGTGCCAGCAGCTCAGATTACTATAATTCCCCCCTCCACTTT. This translates into CASSSDYYNSPLHF.

The chain uses TRBV6-6 and TRBJ1-3; D uncertain. The CDR3 contains 16 residues. Germline CDR1 MNHNY, CDR2 SVGAGI (reference sequence). With 0 bases removed from V and 0 bases from J, the gap between germline ends came to 9 bases. The CDR3 here is CASSYSSPRSGNTIYF. The CDR3 DNA follows: TGTGCCAGCAGTTACTCGTCCCCTCGCTCTGGAAACACCATATATTTT.

This sequence joins TRBV5-4 and TRBJ2-3; 9 positions agree with TRBD2. The junction had 15 bases not matched to a gene; V was cut back by 4 bases and J by 0 bases. This CDR3 has 19 amino acids. The germline gives CDR1 SGHNT, CDR2 YYREEE (reference sequence). The CDR3 nucleotides read TGTGCCAGCAGCCTCAGAGAGGGCGGGGGGGCCTGGAGCACAGATACGCAGTATTTT. It specifies CASSLREGGGAWSTDTQYF.